This T cell receptor beta chain was obtained from a study of kidney transplant recipient with SARS-CoV-2 infection (dated by TCRdb to the early 2020s). The label giving this sample's time point can be read as: pre-pandemic baseline sample and day 111 after first positive SARS-CoV-2 test. This clonotype was observed many times. No antigen is known for it. Base qualities are not provided; no much larger clone lies one nucleotide away. Taken from the germline V gene, the CDR1 and CDR2 loops are KGHSY and FQNENV. Trimming removed 5 bases from V and 4 bases from J, leaving 23 bases between the germline ends. From the cysteine through the phenylalanine, the CDR3 covers 17 amino acids. Only the CDR3 DNA stays, 51 bases, in frame from base 1. Sequencing was carried out with an Illumina MiSeq. Profiling of the peripheral T cell repertoire was carried out for human TCRbeta genes. The authors' analysis ran thus. Differential clonotype abundance was tested with beta-binomial modelling to account for variability over time. Clonotypes that had expanded were screened against the ImmuneCODE reference database of SARS-CoV-2-associated TCRs and mapped onto regions of the viral genome. Additional repertoire analyses were carried out for TRBV gene usage, CDR3 length, CDR3 amino acid overlap between time points, clonotype abundance distributions and Jaccard similarity. Using fastp trimming at Q25 and MiXCR clonotype assembly, TCRdb reanalyzed the public sequencing data and kept in-frame beta chains. For every CDR3 protein sequence, its rows merge into one entry that carries the most common genes and DNA. It is TCRdb's table, rather than the study itself, that gives the V and J calls and clone size. The sample data list under 250,000 distinct CDR3 sequences, and about 28% of these were observed just once. Less than 8.5% of the sample comes from the top ten.

The rearranged chain carries TRBV16 and TRBJ1-2; a confident D gene designation cannot be given. The input for sequencing was a blood sample, taken at baseline and between days 110 and 120 from a kidney transplant recipient. The clonotype was recovered from a male patient aged 25-45 years who had COVID-19 and was a kidney transplant recipient. Following transplantation, part of the T cell population may be supplied by the graft donor rather than the patient. The nucleotide sequence reads TGTGCCAGCAGCATAGTCGCGGTCGTTAGAAAGACCTATGGCTACACCTTC. This codes for CASSIVAVVRKTYGYTF.